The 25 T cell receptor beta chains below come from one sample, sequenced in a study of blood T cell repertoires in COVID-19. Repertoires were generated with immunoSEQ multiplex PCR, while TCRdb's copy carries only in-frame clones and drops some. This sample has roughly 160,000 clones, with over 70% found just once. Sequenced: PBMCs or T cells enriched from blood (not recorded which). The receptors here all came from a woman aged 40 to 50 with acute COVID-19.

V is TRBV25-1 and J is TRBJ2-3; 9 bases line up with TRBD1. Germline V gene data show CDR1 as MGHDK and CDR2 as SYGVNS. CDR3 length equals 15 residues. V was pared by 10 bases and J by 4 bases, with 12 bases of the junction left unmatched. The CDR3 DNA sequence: TGTGCCACCGAAACCGGGACAGGGAGGCCAGATACGCAGTATTTT. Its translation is CATETGTGRPDTQYF.

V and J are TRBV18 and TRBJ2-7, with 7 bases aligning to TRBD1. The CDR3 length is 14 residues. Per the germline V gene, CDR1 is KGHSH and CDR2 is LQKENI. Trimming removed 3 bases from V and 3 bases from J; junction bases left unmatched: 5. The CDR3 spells CASSPFRGNYEQYF. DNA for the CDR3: TGTGCCAGCTCACCGTTCAGGGGGAACTACGAGCAGTACTTC.

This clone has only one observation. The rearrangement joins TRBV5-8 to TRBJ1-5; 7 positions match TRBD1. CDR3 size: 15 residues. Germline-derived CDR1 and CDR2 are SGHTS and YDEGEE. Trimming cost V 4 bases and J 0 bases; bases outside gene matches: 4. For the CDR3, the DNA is TGTGCCAGCAGCGCAGGACAGGCTAGCAATCAGCCCCAGCATTTT. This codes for CASSAGQASNQPQHF.

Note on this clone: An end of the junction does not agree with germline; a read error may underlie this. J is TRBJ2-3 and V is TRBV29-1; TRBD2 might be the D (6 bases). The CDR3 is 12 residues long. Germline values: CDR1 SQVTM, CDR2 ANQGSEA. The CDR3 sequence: CAAAPGGDTQYF. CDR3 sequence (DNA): TGTGCAGCGGCTCCCGGAGGGGATACGCAGTATTTT.

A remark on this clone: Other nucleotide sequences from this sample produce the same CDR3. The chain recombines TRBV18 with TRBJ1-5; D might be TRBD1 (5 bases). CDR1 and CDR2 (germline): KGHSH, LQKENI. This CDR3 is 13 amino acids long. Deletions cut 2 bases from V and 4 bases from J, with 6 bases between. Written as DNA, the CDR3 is TGTGCCAGCTCACCAGGGGGGAATCAGCCCCAGCATTTT. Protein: CASSPGGNQPQHF.

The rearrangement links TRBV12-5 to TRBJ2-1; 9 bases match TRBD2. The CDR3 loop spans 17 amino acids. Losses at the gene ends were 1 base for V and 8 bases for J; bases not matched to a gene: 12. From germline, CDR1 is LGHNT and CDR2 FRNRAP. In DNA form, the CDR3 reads TGTGCTAGTGGTTTGGCGGGGGTAGCGGGAGTTAAGCATGAGCAGTTCTTC. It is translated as CASGLAGVAGVKHEQFF.

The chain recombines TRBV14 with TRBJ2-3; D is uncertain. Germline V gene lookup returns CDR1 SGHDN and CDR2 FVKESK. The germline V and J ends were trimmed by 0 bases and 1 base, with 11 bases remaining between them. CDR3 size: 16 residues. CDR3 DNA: TGTGCCAGCAGCCAAGATCCTGGAGTTGGCACAGATACGCAGTATTTT. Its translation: CASSQDPGVGTDTQYF.

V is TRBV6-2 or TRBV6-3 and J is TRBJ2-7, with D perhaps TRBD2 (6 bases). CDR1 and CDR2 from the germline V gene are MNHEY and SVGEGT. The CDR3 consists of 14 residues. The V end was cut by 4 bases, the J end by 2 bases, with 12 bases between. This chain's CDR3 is CASSLRGVAYEQYF. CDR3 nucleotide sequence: TGTGCCAGCAGTTTGCGGGGAGTAGCCTACGAGCAGTACTTC.

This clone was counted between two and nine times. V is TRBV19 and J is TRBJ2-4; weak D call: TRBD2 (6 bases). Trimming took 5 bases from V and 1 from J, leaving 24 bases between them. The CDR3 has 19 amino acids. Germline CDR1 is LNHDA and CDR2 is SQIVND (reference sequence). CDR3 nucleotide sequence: TGTGCCAGTAGTCCTCAACCGGGCCCCCGGGCGGGGGCCAAAAACATTCAGTACTTC. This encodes CASSPQPGPRAGAKNIQYF.

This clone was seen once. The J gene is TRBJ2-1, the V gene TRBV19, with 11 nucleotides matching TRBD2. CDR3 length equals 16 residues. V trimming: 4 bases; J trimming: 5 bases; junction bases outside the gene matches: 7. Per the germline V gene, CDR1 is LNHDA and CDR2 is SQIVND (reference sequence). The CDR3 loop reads CASSTRLAGLNNEQFF. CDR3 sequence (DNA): TGTGCCAGTAGTACGAGACTAGCGGGACTGAACAATGAGCAGTTCTTC. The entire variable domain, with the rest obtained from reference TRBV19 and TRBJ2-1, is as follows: DGGITQSPKYLFRKEGQNVTLSCEQNLNHDAMYWYRQDPGQGLRLIYYSQIVNDFQKGDIAEGYSVSREKKESFPLTVTSAQKNPTAFYLCASSTRLAGLNNEQFFGPGTRLTVL.

The CDR3 nucleotides read TGTGCCAGTAGTATAGTTTTTTTTGGGGAGGACACTGAAGCTTTCTTT. Translated: CASSIVFFGEDTEAFF. The genes are TRBV19 and TRBJ1-1; D gene unclear. Trimming stripped 1 base from V and 3 bases from J, with 15 bases between. Germline V gene data show CDR1 as LNHDA and CDR2 as SQIVND (reference sequence). This CDR3 spans 16 amino acids.

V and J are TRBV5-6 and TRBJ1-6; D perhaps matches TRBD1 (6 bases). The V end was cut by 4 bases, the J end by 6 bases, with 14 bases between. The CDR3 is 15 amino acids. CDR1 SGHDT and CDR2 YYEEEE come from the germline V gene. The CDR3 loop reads CASSLGTTPNSPLHF. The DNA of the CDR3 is TGTGCCAGCAGCCTAGGGACAACACCTAATTCACCCCTCCACTTT.

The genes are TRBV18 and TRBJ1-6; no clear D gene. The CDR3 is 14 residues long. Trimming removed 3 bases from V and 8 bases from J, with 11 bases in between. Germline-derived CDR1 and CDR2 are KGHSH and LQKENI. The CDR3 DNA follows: TGTGCCAGCTCACCCGCCGGGGTGGATTCACCCCTCCACTTT. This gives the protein CASSPAGVDSPLHF.

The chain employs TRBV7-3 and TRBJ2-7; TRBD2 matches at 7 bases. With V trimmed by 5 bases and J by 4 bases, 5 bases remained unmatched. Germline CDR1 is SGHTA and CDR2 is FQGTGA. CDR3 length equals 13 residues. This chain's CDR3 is CASSAASGYEQYF. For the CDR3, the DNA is TGTGCCAGCAGCGCAGCTAGCGGATACGAGCAGTACTTC.

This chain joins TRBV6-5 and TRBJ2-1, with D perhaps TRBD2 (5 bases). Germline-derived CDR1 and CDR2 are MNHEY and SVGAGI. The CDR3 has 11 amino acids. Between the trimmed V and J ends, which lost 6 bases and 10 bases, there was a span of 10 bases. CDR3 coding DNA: TGTGCCAGCAGCCCAGGACTCGAGCAGTTCTTC. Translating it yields CASSPGLEQFF.

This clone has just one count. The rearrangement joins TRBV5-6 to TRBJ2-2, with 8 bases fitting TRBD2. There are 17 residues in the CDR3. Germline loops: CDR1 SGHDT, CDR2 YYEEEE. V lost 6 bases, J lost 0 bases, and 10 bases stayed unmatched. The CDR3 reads CASKLSTSGTNTGELFF. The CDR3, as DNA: TGTGCCAGCAAGCTTAGTACTAGCGGAACGAACACCGGGGAGCTGTTTTTT.

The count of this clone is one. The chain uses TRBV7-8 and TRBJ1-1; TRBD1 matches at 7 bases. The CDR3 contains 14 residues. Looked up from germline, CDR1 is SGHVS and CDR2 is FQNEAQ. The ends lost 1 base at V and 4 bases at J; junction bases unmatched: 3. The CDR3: CASSLEGGVTEAFF. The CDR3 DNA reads TGTGCCAGCAGCTTAGAAGGGGGCGTCACTGAAGCTTTCTTT.

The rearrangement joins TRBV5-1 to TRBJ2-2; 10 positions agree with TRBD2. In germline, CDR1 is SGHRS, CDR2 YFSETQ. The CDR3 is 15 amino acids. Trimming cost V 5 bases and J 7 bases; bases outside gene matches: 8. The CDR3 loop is CASSFLAGEVGELFF. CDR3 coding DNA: TGCGCCAGCAGTTTCCTAGCGGGAGAGGTCGGGGAGCTGTTTTTT.

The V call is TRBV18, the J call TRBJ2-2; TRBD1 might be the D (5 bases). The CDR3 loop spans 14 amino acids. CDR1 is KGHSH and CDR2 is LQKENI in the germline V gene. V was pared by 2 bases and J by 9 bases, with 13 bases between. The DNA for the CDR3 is TGTGCCAGCTCACCATCGACAGTCCTTCGGGAGCTGTTTTTT. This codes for CASSPSTVLRELFF.

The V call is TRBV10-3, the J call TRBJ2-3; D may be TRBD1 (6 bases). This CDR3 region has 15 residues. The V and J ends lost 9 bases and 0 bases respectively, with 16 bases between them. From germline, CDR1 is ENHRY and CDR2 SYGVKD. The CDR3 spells CAILRQDLSTDTQYF. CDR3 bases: TGTGCCATTTTACGACAGGACTTGAGCACAGATACGCAGTATTTT.

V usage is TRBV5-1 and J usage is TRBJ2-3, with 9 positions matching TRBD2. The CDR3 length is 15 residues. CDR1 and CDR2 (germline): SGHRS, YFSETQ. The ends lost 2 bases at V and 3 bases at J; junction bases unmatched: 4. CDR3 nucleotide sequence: TGCGCCAGCAGCTTACTAGCGGGCGAGACAGATACGCAGTATTTT. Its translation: CASSLLAGETDTQYF.

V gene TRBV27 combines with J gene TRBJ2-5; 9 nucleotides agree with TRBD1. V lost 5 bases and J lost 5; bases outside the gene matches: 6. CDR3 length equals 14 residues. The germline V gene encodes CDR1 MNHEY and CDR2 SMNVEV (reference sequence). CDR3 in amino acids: CASSPDRGWETQYF. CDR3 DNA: TGTGCCAGCAGTCCGGACAGGGGCTGGGAGACCCAGTACTTC.

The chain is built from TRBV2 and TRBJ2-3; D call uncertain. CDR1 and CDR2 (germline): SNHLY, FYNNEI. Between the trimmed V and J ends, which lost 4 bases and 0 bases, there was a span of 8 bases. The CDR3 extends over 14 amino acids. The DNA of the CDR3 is TGTGCCAGCAGTGGGGCAGTTAGCACAGATACGCAGTATTTT. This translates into CASSGAVSTDTQYF. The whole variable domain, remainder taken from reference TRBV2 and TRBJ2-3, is EPEVTQTPSHQVTQMGQEVILRCVPISNHLYFYWYRQILGQKVEFLVSFYNNEISEKSEIFDDQFSVERPDGSNFTLKIRSTKLEDSAMYFCASSGAVSTDTQYFGPGTRLTVL.

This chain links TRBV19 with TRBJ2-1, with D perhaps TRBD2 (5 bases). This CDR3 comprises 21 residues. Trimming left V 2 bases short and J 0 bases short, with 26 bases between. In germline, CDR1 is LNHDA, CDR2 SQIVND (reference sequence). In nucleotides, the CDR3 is TGTGCCAGTAGTATATTAAGCGGAGGCTCAATGAGGATGGGCTCCTACAATGAGCAGTTCTTC. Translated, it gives CASSILSGGSMRMGSYNEQFF.

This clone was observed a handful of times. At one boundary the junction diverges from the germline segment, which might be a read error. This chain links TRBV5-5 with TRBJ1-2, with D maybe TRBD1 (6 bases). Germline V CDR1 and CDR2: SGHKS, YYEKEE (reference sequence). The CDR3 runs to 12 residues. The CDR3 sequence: CASSLDSRGYTF. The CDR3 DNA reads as TGTGCCAGCAGTTTGGACAGTAGGGGCTACACCTTC.